Here is one T cell receptor beta chain with its context. Sequencing was performed with immunoSEQ multiplex PCR; in TCRdb, only in-frame clones are kept and a portion is missing. Seen here are roughly 150,000 clones, approximately 85% observed once, and the top ten hold less than 3%. This entry belongs to a study of blood T cell repertoires in COVID-19. Study-level background: COVID-19 samples from acute and convalescent phases originated in the United States, Italy and Spain.

Germline CDR1 MNHNY, CDR2 SVGAGI (reference sequence). The CDR3 is made up of 20 amino acids. The ends lost 6 bases at V and 0 bases at J; junction bases unmatched: 18. The receptor was derived from a man between 45 and 60 years old with acute or convalescent COVID-19. The sample consisted of peripheral blood. J is TRBJ1-5 and V is TRBV6-6, with 9 bases lining up with TRBD1. CDR3 DNA sequence: TGTGCCAGCAGCGACACGTACTCCGGGACAGGGCCCTATAGCAATCAGCCCCAGCATTTT. It codes for CASSDTYSGTGPYSNQPQHF.